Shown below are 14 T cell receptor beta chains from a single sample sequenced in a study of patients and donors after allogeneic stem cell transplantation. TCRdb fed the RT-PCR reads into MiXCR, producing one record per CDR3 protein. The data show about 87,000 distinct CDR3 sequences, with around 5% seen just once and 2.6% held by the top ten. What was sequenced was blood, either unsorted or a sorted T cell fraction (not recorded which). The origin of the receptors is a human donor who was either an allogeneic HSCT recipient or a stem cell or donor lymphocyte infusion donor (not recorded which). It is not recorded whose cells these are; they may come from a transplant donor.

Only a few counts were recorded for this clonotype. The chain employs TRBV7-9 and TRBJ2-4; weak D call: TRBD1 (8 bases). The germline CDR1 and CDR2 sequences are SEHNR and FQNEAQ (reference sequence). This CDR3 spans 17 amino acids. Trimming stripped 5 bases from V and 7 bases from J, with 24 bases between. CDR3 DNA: TGTGCCAGCAGCCCAGGGGGCTTAAGCGGGAACGGGAACATTCAGTACTTC. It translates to CASSPGGLSGNGNIQYF.

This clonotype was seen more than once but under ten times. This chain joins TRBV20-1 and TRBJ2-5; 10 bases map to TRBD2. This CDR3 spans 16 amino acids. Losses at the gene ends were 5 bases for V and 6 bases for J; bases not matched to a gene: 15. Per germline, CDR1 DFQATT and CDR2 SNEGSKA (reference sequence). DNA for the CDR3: TGCAGTGCTCTACAGAATCTAGCGGGAGATATGAAGACCCAGTACTTC. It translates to CSALQNLAGDMKTQYF.

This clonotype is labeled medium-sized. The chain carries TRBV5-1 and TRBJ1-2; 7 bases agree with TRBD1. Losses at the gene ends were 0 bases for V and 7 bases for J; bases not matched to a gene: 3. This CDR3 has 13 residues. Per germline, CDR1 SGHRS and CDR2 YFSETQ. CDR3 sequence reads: CASSLEQGSGYTF. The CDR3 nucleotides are TGCGCCAGCAGCTTGGAACAGGGGAGTGGCTACACCTTC.

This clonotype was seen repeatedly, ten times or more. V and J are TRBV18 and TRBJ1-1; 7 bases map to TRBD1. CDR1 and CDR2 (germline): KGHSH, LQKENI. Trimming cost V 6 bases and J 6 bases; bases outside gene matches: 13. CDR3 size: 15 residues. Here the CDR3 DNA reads TGTGCCAGCTCCCCGCGGACAAACAGGGGATCTGAAGCTTTCTTT. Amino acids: CASSPRTNRGSEAFF. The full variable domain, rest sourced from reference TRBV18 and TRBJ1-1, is NAGVMQNPRHLVRRRGQEARLRCSPMKGHSHVYWYRQLPEEGLKFMVYLQKENIIDESGMPKERFSAEFPKEGPSILRIQQVVRGDSAAYFCASSPRTNRGSEAFFGQGTRLTVV.

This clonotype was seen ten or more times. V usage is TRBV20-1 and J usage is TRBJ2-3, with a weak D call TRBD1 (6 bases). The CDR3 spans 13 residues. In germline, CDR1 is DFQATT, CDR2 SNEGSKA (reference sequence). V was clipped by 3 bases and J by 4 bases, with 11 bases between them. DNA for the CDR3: TGCAGTGCTAGGGACAGTGTGGCAGATACGCAGTATTTT. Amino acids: CSARDSVADTQYF.

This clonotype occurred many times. CDR3 loop: CASSLLASSTDTQYF. The CDR3 DNA is TGTGCCAGCAGCCTACTAGCGTCAAGCACAGATACGCAGTATTTT. The chain joins TRBV11-1 to TRBJ2-3; 7 bases map to TRBD2. This CDR3 contains 15 residues. CDR1 is SGHAT and CDR2 is FQDESV in the germline V gene (reference sequence). After removal of 5 bases from V and 0 bases from J, the junction contained 5 bases not matched to a gene. Looking up the rest from reference TRBV11-1 and TRBJ2-3 gives the full variable domain: EAEVAQSPRYKITEKSQAVAFWCDPISGHATLYWYRQILGQGPELLVQFQDESVVDDSQLPKDRFSAERLKGVDSTLKIQPAELGDSAMYLCASSLLASSTDTQYFGPGTRLTVL.

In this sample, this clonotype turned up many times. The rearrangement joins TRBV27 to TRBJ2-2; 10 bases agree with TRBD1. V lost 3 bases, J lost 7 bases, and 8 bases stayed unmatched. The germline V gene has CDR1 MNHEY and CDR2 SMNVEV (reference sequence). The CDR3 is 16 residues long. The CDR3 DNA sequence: TGTGCCAGCAGTTTCCGCGCGGGACAGGGGAACGGGGAGCTGTTTTTT. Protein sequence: CASSFRAGQGNGELFF.

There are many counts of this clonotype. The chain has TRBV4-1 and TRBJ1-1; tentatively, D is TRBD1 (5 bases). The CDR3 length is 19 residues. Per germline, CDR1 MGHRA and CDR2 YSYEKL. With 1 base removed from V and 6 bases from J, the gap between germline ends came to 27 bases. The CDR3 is CASSQALQITQRLGAEAFF. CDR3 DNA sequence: TGCGCCAGCAGCCAAGCCTTACAGATTACACAACGTCTAGGGGCTGAAGCTTTCTTT.

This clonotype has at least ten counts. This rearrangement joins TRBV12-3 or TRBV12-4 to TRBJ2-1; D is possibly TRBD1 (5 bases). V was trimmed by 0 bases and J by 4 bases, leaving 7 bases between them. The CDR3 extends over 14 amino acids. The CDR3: CASSLAQGYNEQFF. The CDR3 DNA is TGTGCCAGCAGTTTAGCGCAGGGATACAATGAGCAGTTCTTC.

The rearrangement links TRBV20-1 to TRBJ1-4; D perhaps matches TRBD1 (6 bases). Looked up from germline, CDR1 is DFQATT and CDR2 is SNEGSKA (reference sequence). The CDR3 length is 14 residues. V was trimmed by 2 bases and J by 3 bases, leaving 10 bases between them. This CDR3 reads CSARQGIANEKLFF. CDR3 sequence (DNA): TGCAGTGCTAGACAGGGGATTGCTAATGAAAAACTGTTTTTT.

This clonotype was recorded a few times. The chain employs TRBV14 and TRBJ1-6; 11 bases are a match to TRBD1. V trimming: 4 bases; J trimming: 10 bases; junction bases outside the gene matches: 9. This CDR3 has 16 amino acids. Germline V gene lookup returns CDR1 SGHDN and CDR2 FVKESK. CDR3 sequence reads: CASSRGQGATGSPLHF. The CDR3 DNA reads TGTGCCAGCAGCCGAGGACAGGGGGCAACAGGATCACCCCTCCACTTT.

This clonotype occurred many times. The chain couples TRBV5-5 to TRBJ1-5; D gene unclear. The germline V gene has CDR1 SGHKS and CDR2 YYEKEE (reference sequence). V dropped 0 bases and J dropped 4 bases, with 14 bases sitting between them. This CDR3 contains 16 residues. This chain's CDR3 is CASSLGWNIENQPQHF. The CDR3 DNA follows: TGTGCCAGCAGCTTGGGGTGGAATATTGAGAATCAGCCCCAGCATTTT.

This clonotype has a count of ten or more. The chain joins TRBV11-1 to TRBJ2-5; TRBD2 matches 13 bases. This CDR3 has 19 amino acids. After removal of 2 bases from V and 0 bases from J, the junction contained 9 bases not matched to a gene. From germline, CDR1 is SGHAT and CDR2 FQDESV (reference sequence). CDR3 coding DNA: TGTGCCAGCAGCTTAAAAGGACTAGCGGGGGCCCTGTACCAAGAGACCCAGTACTTC. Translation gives CASSLKGLAGALYQETQYF.

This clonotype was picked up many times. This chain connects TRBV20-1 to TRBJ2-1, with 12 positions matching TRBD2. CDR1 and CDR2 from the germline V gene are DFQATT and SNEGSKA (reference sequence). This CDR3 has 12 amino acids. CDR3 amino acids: CRGLAGNNEQFF. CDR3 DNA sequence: TGCAGAGGACTAGCGGGGAACAATGAGCAGTTCTTC.